One T cell receptor (beta chain) is described in this entry. Antigen unknown. The data stem from a study of cytomegalovirus exposure and HLA in healthy donors. Study outcomes and limitations: Follow-up analysis later connected one missense variant in DCLRE1C with trimming of TCR beta V- and J-genes.

Vbeta (60) and Jbeta (13) primers were used in the PCR. Here immunoSEQ multiplex PCR was the method, and the copy in TCRdb shows in-frame clones only, minus some. This table holds 150,000 to 180,000 clones, 60% to 80% found once. Germline CDR1 is LGHNA and CDR2 is YNFKEQ. This CDR3 spans 15 amino acids. Germline trimming cut 0 bases from V and 1 base from J; bases unmatched to any gene: 1. Sequenced: PBMCs. The TCR comes from a man in his thirties or forties in good health and CMV-seropositive. The rearrangement joins TRBV4-2 to TRBJ2-7; 9 nucleotides line up with TRBD1. The CDR3 is CASSQDGTGSYEQYF. CDR3 in DNA: TGTGCCAGCAGCCAAGATGGGACAGGGTCCTACGAGCAGTACTTC.